This T cell receptor (beta chain) was found in a study of shared clonotypes between healthy human individuals. Naive CD8 cells, CD45RO-negative and positively selected for CCR7, excluded terminally differentiated effector memory CD45RA+ cells. TCRdb's copy holds only in-frame clones and misses some; the assay was immunoSEQ multiplex PCR. The sample consists of millions of clones, 93% of them appearing once. Specimen: naive CD8+ T cells from PBMCs. This clonotype was sampled from a young man in good health. Some clones in this sample may be carry-over from other donors' samples.

This CDR3 reads CASSSRTGHMNTEAFF. CDR3 DNA: TGTGCCAGCAGTTCTCGGACAGGACACATGAACACTGAAGCTTTCTTT. J is TRBJ1-1 and V is TRBV27; TRBD1 matches at 7 bases. The CDR3 runs to 16 residues. Germline lookup yields CDR1 MNHEY and CDR2 SMNVEV (reference sequence). The trim removed 4 bases at V and 0 bases at J, leaving 8 bases unmatched.